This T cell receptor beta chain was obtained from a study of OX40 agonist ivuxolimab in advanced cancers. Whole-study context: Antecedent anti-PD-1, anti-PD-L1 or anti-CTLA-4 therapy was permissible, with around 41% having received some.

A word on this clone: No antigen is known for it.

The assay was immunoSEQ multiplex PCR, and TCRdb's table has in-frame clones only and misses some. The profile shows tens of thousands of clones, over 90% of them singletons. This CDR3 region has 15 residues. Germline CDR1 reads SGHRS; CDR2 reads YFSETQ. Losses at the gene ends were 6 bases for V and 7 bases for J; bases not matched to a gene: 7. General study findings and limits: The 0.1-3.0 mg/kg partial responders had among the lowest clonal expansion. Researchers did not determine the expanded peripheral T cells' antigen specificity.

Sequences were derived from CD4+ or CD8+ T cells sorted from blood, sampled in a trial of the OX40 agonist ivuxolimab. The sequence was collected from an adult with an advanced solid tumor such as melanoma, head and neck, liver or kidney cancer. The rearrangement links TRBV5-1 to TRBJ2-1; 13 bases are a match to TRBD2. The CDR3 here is CASTHTSGRDNEQFF. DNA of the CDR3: TGCGCCAGCACCCATACTAGCGGGAGGGATAATGAGCAGTTCTTC.